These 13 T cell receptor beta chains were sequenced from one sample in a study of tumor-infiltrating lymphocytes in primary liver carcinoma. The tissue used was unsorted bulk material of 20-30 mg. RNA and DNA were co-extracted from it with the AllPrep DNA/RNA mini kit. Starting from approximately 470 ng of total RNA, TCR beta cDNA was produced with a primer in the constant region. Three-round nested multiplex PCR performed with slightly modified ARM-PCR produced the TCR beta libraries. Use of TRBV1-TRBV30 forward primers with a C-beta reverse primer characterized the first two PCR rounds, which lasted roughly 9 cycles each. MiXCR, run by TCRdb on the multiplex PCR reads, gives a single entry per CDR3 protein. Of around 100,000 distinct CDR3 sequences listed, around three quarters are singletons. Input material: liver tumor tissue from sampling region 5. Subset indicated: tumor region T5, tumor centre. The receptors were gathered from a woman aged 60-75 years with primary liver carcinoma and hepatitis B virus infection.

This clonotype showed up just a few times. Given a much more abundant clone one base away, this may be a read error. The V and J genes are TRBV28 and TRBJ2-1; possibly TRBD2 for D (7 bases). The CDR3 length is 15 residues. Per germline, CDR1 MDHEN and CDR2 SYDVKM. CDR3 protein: CASSRTGGSYYEQFF. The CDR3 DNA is TGTGCCAGCAGCAGAACGGGGGGCTCCTACTATGAGCAGTTCTTC.

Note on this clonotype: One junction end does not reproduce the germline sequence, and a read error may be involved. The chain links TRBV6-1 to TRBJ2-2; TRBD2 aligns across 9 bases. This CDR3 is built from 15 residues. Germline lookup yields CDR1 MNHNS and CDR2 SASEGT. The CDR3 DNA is TGTGCCAGCAGTGAAGAAAGCGGGAGGCTCGGGAAGCTGTTTTTT. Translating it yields CASSEESGRLGKLFF.

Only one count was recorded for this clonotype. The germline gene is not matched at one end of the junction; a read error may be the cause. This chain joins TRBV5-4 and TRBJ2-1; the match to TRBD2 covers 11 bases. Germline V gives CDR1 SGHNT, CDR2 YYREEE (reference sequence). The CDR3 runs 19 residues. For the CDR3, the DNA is TGTGCCAGCACGCGACCGGGACTAGCGGCAGTGGGCTCCTATAATGAGCTGTTCTTC. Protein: CASTRPGLAAVGSYNELFF.

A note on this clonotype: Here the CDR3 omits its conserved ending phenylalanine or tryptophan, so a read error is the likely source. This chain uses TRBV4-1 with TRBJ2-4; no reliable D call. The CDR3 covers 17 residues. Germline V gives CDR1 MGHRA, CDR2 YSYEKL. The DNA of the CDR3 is TGCGCTAGCAGCCAAGATGACCGGTATTTAGCCAAAAACATTCAGTACTTA. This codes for CASSQDDRYLAKNIQYL.

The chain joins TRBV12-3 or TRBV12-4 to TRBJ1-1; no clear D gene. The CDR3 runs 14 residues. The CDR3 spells CDNILDKLNTEAFF. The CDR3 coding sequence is TGTGACAACATTCTCGACAAACTCAACACTGAAGCTTTCTTT.

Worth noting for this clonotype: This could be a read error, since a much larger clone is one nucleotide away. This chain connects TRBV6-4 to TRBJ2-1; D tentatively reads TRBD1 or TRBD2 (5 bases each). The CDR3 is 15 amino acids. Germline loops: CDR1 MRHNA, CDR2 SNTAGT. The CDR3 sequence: CANSGGEGTYNEQFF. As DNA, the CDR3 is TGTGCCAACAGTGGGGGTGAGGGAACCTACAATGAGCAGTTCTTC.

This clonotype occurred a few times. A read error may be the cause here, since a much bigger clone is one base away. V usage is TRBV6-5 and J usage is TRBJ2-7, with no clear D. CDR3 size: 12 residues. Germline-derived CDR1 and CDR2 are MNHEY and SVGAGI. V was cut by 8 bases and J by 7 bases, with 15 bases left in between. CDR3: CASGRQGREQYF. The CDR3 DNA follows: TGTGCCAGCGGCCGCCAAGGTAGGGAGCAGTACTTC.

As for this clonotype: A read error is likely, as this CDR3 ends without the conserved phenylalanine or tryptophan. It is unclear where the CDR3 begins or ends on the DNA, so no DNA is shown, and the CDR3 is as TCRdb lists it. The CDR3 here is CARSQDAGRSEEYL. The chain has TRBV4-1 and TRBJ2-7; TRBD2, the table's D call, was not compared with the DNA. The germline V gene encodes CDR1 MGHRA and CDR2 YSYEKL. The CDR3 is 14 residues long, ends included.

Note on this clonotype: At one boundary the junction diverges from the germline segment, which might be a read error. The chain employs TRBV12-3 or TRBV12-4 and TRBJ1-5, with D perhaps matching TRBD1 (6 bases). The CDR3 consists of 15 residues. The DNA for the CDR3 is TGTGCCAGTAGTCCAACAGGGAATAGCAAACAGCCCCAGCATTTT. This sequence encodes CASSPTGNSKQPQHF.

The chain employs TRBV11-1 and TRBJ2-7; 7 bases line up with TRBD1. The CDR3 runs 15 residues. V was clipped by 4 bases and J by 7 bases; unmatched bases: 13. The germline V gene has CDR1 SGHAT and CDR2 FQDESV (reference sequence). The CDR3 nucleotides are TGTGCCAGCAGCTACGTACAGGGGCCGTTCTATGAGCAGTACTTC. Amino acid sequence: CASSYVQGPFYEQYF.

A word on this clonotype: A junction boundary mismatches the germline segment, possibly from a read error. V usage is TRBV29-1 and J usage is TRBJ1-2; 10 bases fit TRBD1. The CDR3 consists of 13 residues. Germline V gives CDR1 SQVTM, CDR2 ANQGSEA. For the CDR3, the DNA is TGCTGCGTGAACTCGGACAGGGGGAACGGCTACACCTTC. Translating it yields CCVNSDRGNGYTF.

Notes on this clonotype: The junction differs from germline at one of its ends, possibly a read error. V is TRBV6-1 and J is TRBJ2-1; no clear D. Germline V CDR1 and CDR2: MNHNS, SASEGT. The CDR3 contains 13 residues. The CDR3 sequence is CASSLTPHNEQFF. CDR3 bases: TGTGCCAGCAGCCTTACCCCCCACAACGAGCAGTTCTTC.

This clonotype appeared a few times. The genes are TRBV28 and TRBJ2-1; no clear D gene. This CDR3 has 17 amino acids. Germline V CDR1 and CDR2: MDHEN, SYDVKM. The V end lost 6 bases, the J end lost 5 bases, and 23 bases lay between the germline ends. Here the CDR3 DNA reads TGTGCCAGCAGCCGACCCTTGGGCTTGGGGTCCCACAATGAGCAGTTCTTC. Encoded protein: CASSRPLGLGSHNEQFF.